This T cell receptor (beta chain) appears in the sequencing data of a study of Graves' ophthalmopathy and Graves' hyperthyroidism. Amplification of the TCR beta CDR3 regions used RNA transcripts (as template). First-round RT-PCR relied on HTBI primers, and a second-round multiplex PCR came next. TCRdb analysed the multiplex PCR reads with MiXCR anew, one entry per CDR3 protein. The sample holds some 200,000 distinct CDR3 sequences, 25% to 30% seen once. This clonotype was seen ten or more times. Input material: peripheral blood. The clonotype originates from a man aged 50-60 years with Graves' ophthalmopathy.

The CDR3 is CASSPEHETGVTEAFF. The CDR3 DNA follows: TGTGCCAGCAGCCCAGAGCATGAGACAGGGGTAACTGAAGCTTTCTTT. The V call is TRBV3-1, the J call TRBJ1-1; 8 positions agree with TRBD1. V shed 4 bases, J shed 5 bases, and the junction held 12 bases outside the gene matches. The CDR3 covers 16 residues. The germline CDR1 and CDR2 sequences are LGHDT and YNNKEL (reference sequence).